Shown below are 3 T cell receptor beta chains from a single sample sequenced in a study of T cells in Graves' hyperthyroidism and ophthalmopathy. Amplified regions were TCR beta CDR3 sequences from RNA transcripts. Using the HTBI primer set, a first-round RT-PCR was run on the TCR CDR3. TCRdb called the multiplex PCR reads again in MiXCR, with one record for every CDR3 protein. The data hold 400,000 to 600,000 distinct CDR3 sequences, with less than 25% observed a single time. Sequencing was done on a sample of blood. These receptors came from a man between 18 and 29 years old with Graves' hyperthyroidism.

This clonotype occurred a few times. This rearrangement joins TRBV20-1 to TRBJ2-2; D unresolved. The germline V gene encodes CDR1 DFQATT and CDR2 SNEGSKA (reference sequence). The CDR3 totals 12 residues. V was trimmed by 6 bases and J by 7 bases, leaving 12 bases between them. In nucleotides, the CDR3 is TGCAGTGCAATGCCTCCATACGGGGAGCTGTTTTTT. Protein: CSAMPPYGELFF.

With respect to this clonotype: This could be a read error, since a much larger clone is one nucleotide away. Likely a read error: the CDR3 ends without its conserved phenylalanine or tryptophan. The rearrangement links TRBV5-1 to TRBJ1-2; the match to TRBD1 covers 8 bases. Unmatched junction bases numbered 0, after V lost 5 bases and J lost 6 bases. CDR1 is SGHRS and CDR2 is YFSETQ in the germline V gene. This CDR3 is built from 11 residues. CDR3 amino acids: CASRDRDGYTL. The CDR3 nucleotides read TGCGCCAGCAGGGACAGGGATGGCTACACCCTC.

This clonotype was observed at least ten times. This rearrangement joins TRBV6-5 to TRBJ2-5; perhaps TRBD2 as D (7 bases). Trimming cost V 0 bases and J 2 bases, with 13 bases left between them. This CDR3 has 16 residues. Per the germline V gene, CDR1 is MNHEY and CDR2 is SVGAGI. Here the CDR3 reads CASSYSRGGPQETQYF. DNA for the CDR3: TGTGCCAGCAGTTACTCGAGGGGGGGGCCTCAAGAGACCCAGTACTTC.